These T cell receptor beta chains were read from a single sample in a study of technical replicates of blood from several donors. Assay: immunoSEQ multiplex PCR; the TCRdb copy retains only in-frame clones and omits some. The sample shows about 88,000 clones, around 93% of them seen only once. The sequencing sample was made of T cells isolated from PBMCs. The receptor source for this set is a human donor in good health. The CDR3 runs from the conserved cysteine through the conserved F or W. The order of the fields is J gene, V gene, D gene, clone size, CDR3 DNA, CDR3 protein. The D gene is left open where the match is weak. A row's size may be missing; if present it is once, few, many or a size class.

TRBJ2-1 | TRBV14 | TRBD2 | . | TGTGCCAGCAGCCAGGGCCCCGGGAGGGCCTTGTTGAATGAGCAGTTCTTC | CASSQGPGRALLNEQFF
TRBJ2-7 | TRBV14 | . | . | TGTGCCAGCAGCCAAAACCACGGAGAACTCCACGAGCAGTACTTC | CASSQNHGELHEQYF
TRBJ2-1 | TRBV6-1 | TRBD1 | . | TGTGCCAGCAGTGAAGATGTAAGGGGCTGGACAGGGTTGATGACCGAGCAGTTCTTC | CASSEDVRGWTGLMTEQFF
TRBJ1-5 | TRBV4-2 | . | . | TGTGCCAGCAGCCAAGAGTATACAGGGCCCCATCAGCCCCAGCATTTT | CASSQEYTGPHQPQHF
TRBJ1-5 | TRBV4-1 | . | few | TGCGCCAGCAGCACCCAACATGATCAGCCCCAGCATTTT | CASSTQHDQPQHF
TRBJ1-1 | TRBV14 | . | . | TGTGCCAGCAGCCAGGGGCCTGTGACACTGAACACTGAAGCTTTCTTT | CASSQGPVTLNTEAFF
TRBJ2-3 | TRBV5-1 | TRBD2 | . | TGCGCCAGCAGCACGGGACTAGCGGGAATAGATACGCAGTATTTT | CASSTGLAGIDTQYF
TRBJ2-1 | TRBV29-1 | TRBD1 | . | TGCAGCGCCTTGACAGGGAAGAATGAGCAGTTCTTC | CSALTGKNEQFF
TRBJ2-6 | TRBV11-3 | TRBD1 | once | TGTGCCAGCACCACAAGGGACAGCTTGGTCTACGGGGCCAACGTCCTGACTTTC | CASTTRDSLVYGANVLTF
TRBJ1-2 | TRBV29-1 | . | . | TGCAGCGCTCCACAACCTCAATTAGGCAGGTCCCCAAGCGGCTACACCTTC | CSAPQPQLGRSPSGYTF
TRBJ2-7 | TRBV28 | TRBD2 | . | TGTGCCAGCACTCCCAGCGGGATCTACGAGCAGTACTTC | CASTPSGIYEQYF
TRBJ2-2 | TRBV7-9 | . | . | TGTGCCAGCAACGTTAGGGGGACGGTGAACACCGGGGAGCTGTTTTTT | CASNVRGTVNTGELFF
TRBJ1-6 | TRBV6-5 | . | . | TGTGCCAGCACTTTACAGCCCTATAATTCACCCCTCCACTTT | CASTLQPYNSPLHF
TRBJ2-1 | TRBV6-5 | TRBD2 | . | TGTGCCAGCAGTTTCCTAGCGGGAGAGATAGTGGATGAGCAGTTCTTC | CASSFLAGEIVDEQFF
TRBJ2-5 | TRBV5-4 | TRBD2 | . | TGTGCCAGCAGCCTAACTAGCGGGGGGTTCCAAGAGACCCAGTACTTC | CASSLTSGGFQETQYF
TRBJ1-1 | TRBV5-4 | . | . | TGTGCCAGCAGCGCGAGGACGGGGGGAAGGACTGAAGCTTTCTTT | CASSARTGGRTEAFF
TRBJ2-5 | TRBV11-3 | TRBD2 | . | TGTGCCAGCAGCTCCGCGGGGGGGCAAGAGACCCAGTACTTC | CASSSAGGQETQYF
TRBJ2-5 | TRBV27 | TRBD1 | . | TGTGCCAGCAGCGGGACAGGGGCGACTCAAGAGACCCAGTACTTC | CASSGTGATQETQYF
TRBJ2-4 | TRBV6-5 | TRBD1 | . | TGTGCCAGCAGTCCGGGACAGGGGGCCGTCATTCAGTACTTC | CASSPGQGAVIQYF
TRBJ2-2 | TRBV5-4 | . | . | TGTGCCAGCAGCCGCACGGGTTCCGGGGAGCTGTTTTTT | CASSRTGSGELFF
TRBJ1-5 | TRBV28 | . | few | TGTGCCAGCAGTTTGACGGGGTTCAATCAGCCCCAGCATTTT | CASSLTGFNQPQHF
TRBJ2-7 | TRBV9 | . | . | TGTGCCAGCAGCCAACAGACTAGTAGCCTTTCATACGAGCAGTACTTC | CASSQQTSSLSYEQYF
TRBJ2-7 | TRBV28 | TRBD1 | . | TGTGCCAGCAGCCTACTCCCGGGACAGGGGGCCTACGAGCAGTACTTC | CASSLLPGQGAYEQYF
TRBJ2-5 | TRBV2 | TRBD2 | once | TGTGCCAGCAGTGACCTAACTAGCGGGCCACAAGAGACCCAGTACTTC | CASSDLTSGPQETQYF
TRBJ2-5 | TRBV7-9 | TRBD2 | . | TGTGCCAGCAGCTTAAGGGCGGGAGAAGAGACCCAGTACTTC | CASSLRAGEETQYF
TRBJ2-3 | TRBV29-1 | . | once | TGCAGCGTCCGAATCGGACATTCCACAGATACGCAGTATTTT | CSVRIGHSTDTQYF
TRBJ2-7 | TRBV4-1 | TRBD1 | . | TGCGCCAGCAGCCCGGATTATCCGGACAGGGGCGAGCAGTACTTC | CASSPDYPDRGEQYF
TRBJ2-7 | TRBV6-1 | TRBD2 | . | TGTGCCAGCAGCGAAAGGCGGACTAGTCGGTACGAGCAGTACTTC | CASSERRTSRYEQYF
TRBJ2-2 | TRBV5-1 | . | . | TGCGCCAGCAGCTTGGCGATGCCAGGGAACACCGGGGAGCTGTTTTTT | CASSLAMPGNTGELFF
TRBJ2-7 | TRBV5-6 | . | . | TGTGCCAGCAGCGACCGGGACTCCCATTACGAGCAGTACTTC | CASSDRDSHYEQYF
TRBJ2-7 | TRBV6-5 | TRBD1 | . | TGTGCCAGCAGCCCCGGACAGGGAGACGAGCAGTACTTC | CASSPGQGDEQYF
TRBJ2-5 | TRBV5-1 | . | . | TGCGCCAGCAGCTTGTGGGCAGCAGAAGAGACCCAGTACTTC | CASSLWAAEETQYF
TRBJ2-7 | TRBV5-1 | . | . | TGCGCCAGCAGCTCCACCCTGACTAACTACGAGCAGTACTTC | CASSSTLTNYEQYF
TRBJ1-2 | TRBV6-6 | . | few | TGTGCCAGCAGTTCTACAGGGAACTATGGCTACACCTTC | CASSSTGNYGYTF
TRBJ2-7 | TRBV9 | . | . | TGTGCCAGCAGTTCTTCCTACGAGCAGTACTTC | CASSSSYEQYF
TRBJ2-1 | TRBV6-4 | . | . | TGTGCCAGCAGTGACTCGTTTAGCTCCTACAATGAGCAGTTCTTC | CASSDSFSSYNEQFF
TRBJ2-7 | TRBV10-3 | TRBD2 | . | TGTGCCATCAGTGACGATACTAGCGGGAACGAGCAGTACTTC | CAISDDTSGNEQYF
TRBJ1-1 | TRBV19 | . | few | TGTGCCAGTAGTTTGACGCCAGGTCGGAACACTGAAGCTTTCTTT | CASSLTPGRNTEAFF
TRBJ2-7 | TRBV2 | TRBD1 | . | TGTGCCAGCAGGAGGAGGACAGGGTCTTCCTCCTACGAGCAGTACTTC | CASRRRTGSSSYEQYF
TRBJ2-7 | TRBV27 | TRBD1 | . | TGTGCCAGCAGTGCATCCGGGACAGGGGCCTACGAGCAGTACTTC | CASSASGTGAYEQYF
TRBJ1-1 | TRBV2 | . | . | TGTGCCAGCAGACCCCTCAACGGACGGGAGAACACTGAAGCTTTCTTT | CASRPLNGRENTEAFF
TRBJ2-3 | TRBV7-3 | . | . | TGTGCCAGCAGCTCTTCCACAGATACGCAGTATTTT | CASSSSTDTQYF
TRBJ2-3 | TRBV28 | . | once | TGTGCCAGCAGTTCCTCAGATACGCAGTATTTT | CASSSSDTQYF
TRBJ2-3 | TRBV15 | TRBD2 | . | TGTGCCACCAGCACCCCTTTCGGGAGGGCCGCAGATACGCAGTATTTT | CATSTPFGRAADTQYF
TRBJ2-7 | TRBV19 | TRBD1 | . | TGTGCCAGTAGTATAACAACAGGGGCGGGCGAGCAGTACTTC | CASSITTGAGEQYF
TRBJ2-1 | TRBV11-3 | TRBD1 | once | TGTGCCAGCAGCTTGGAGGGGGACAGGGCCTACAATGAGCAGTTCTTC | CASSLEGDRAYNEQFF
TRBJ1-3 | TRBV5-1 | . | . | TGCGCCAGCAGCCCTTCCGGAAACACCATATATTTT | CASSPSGNTIYF
TRBJ2-1 | TRBV28 | . | once | TGTGCCAGCAGTTCCGGACAGAGCTCCTACAATGAGCAGTTCTTC | CASSSGQSSYNEQFF